The 3 T cell receptor beta chains listed next were all sequenced from one sample in a study of T-cell memory formation after mild COVID-19. TCRdb re-derived calls from the 5' RACE reads in MiXCR, one entry per CDR3 protein. The profile covers 190,000 or so distinct CDR3 sequences, with around 27% appearing a single time and 9.5% to 12% taken by the ten largest. The source material was PBMCs or a T cell subset sorted from them (not recorded which). The receptors derive from an adult woman who had mild COVID-19 (a few samples of this study predate the infection). Cell type and time point are not known.

Of note for this clonotype: A junction boundary mismatches the germline segment, possibly from a read error. This chain's CDR3 is CASSSYGKLFF. CDR3 nucleotide sequence: TGTGCCAGCAGCTCATACGGGAAGCTGTTTTTT. V gene TRBV5-8 combines with J gene TRBJ2-2, with D perhaps TRBD2 (5 bases). Looked up from germline, CDR1 is SGHTS and CDR2 is YDEGEE. The CDR3 length is 11 residues.

This clonotype occurred once. The V gene is TRBV7-2, the J gene TRBJ2-5; D possibly corresponds to TRBD1 (5 bases). V shed 4 bases and J shed 4 bases, with 16 bases lying between them. The CDR3 covers 15 residues. In germline, CDR1 is SGHTA, CDR2 FQGNSA. The CDR3 here is CASSSKGSPRETQYF. In nucleotides, the CDR3 is TGTGCCAGCAGCTCCAAGGGGTCTCCTAGAGAGACCCAGTACTTC.

This chain joins TRBV5-6 and TRBJ2-1; D is uncertain. CDR1 SGHDT and CDR2 YYEEEE come from the germline V gene. The CDR3 consists of 15 residues. Trimming pared 0 bases from V and 7 bases from J, leaving 14 bases between. CDR3 protein: CASSLGVRPPNEQFF. The DNA of the CDR3 is TGTGCCAGCAGCTTGGGGGTTAGACCCCCAAATGAGCAGTTCTTC.